The 30 T cell receptor beta chains reported below all come from one sample, sequenced in a study of blood T cell repertoires in COVID-19. Generated by immunoSEQ multiplex PCR, the TCRdb table keeps only in-frame clones and is missing some. The table includes about 170,000 clones, 80% to 90% detected once. The sequencing sample was made of peripheral blood. These receptors came from a woman in her sixties or seventies who had recovered from COVID-19.

This chain uses TRBV7-9 with TRBJ2-3, with D possibly being TRBD2 (6 bases). Trimming removed 5 bases from V and 6 bases from J, with 9 bases in between. Germline CDR1 reads SEHNR; CDR2 reads FQNEAQ (reference sequence). There are 12 residues in the CDR3. The CDR3 loop reads CASSPSGDTQYF. DNA for the CDR3: TGTGCCAGCAGCCCGAGCGGGGATACGCAGTATTTT.

This chain joins TRBV9 and TRBJ2-1, with D possibly matching TRBD1 (6 bases). Per the germline V gene, CDR1 is SGDLS and CDR2 is YYNGEE. The CDR3 has 16 residues. V lost 7 bases and J 8 bases, leaving 25 bases between the germline ends. CDR3 DNA sequence: TGTGCCAGCCACCCTGGGGGCATCGGCTGGGCCCATGAGCAGTTCTTC. It is translated as CASHPGGIGWAHEQFF.

This clone turned up a few times. The genes are TRBV9 and TRBJ1-6; TRBD1 matches at 7 bases. V lost 0 bases and J lost 7; bases outside the gene matches: 7. Germline lookup yields CDR1 SGDLS and CDR2 YYNGEE. The CDR3 is made up of 16 amino acids. The CDR3 DNA follows: TGTGCCAGCAGCGTAGGGGGAGGCAGGGGGAATTCACCCCTCCACTTT. Protein product: CASSVGGGRGNSPLHF. The full variable domain, with the rest looked up from reference TRBV9 and TRBJ1-6, is DSGVTQTPKHLITATGQRVTLRCSPRSGDLSVYWYQQSLDQGLQFLIQYYNGEERAKGNILERFSAQQFPDLHSELNLSSLELGDSALYFCASSVGGGRGNSPLHFGNGTRLTVT.

This chain joins TRBV18 and TRBJ2-3, with 13 nucleotides matching TRBD2. Germline V gene data show CDR1 as KGHSH and CDR2 as LQKENI. V lost 4 bases, J lost 2 bases, and 15 bases stayed unmatched. The CDR3 has 20 amino acids. The CDR3 here is CASSLLRTSGSLGATDTQYF. The CDR3 coding sequence is TGTGCCAGCTCACTACTCAGGACTAGCGGGAGTTTGGGGGCCACAGATACGCAGTATTTT.

The chain employs TRBV11-2 and TRBJ2-5, with a possible D match to TRBD2 (6 bases). The CDR3 runs 15 residues. Trimming took 1 base from V and 5 from J, leaving 14 bases between them. CDR1 and CDR2 from the germline V gene are SGHAT and FQNNGV. CDR3 amino acids: CASSLGPVGLETQYF. The CDR3, as DNA: TGTGCCAGCAGCTTAGGACCGGTGGGACTGGAGACCCAGTACTTC.

This chain joins TRBV6-6 and TRBJ2-7, with 10 bases matching TRBD1. Germline lookup yields CDR1 MNHNY and CDR2 SVGAGI (reference sequence). V trimming: 8 bases; J trimming: 7 bases; junction bases outside the gene matches: 14. This CDR3 comprises 15 residues. In DNA form, the CDR3 reads TGTGCCAGCTTTTCCCCGAGACAGGGGGCATGGGAGCAGTACTTC. Residues: CASFSPRQGAWEQYF.

A single count supports this clone. The chain combines TRBV29-1 with TRBJ2-7, with D maybe TRBD2 (6 bases). Looked up from germline, CDR1 is SQVTM and CDR2 is ANQGSEA. V was trimmed by 4 bases and J by 4 bases, leaving 14 bases between them. The CDR3 loop spans 13 amino acids. The CDR3 coding sequence is TGCAGCGTTGGGGGACCCGGAGGGTACGAGCAGTACTTC. Its protein product is CSVGGPGGYEQYF.

The chain is built from TRBV19 and TRBJ2-1; 10 nucleotides align to TRBD2. The V gene's germline CDR1 is LNHDA and CDR2 SQIVND (reference sequence). The CDR3 is 13 amino acids. After removal of 0 bases from V and 15 bases from J, the junction contained 5 bases not matched to a gene. DNA for the CDR3: TGTGCCAGTAGTATAGAGGCTAGCGGGAGCCTGTTCTTC. Its translation is CASSIEASGSLFF.

In this sample, this clone turned up many times. The chain is built from TRBV19 and TRBJ1-2; D ambiguous. Germline V CDR1 and CDR2: LNHDA, SQIVND (reference sequence). V was shortened by 7 bases and J by 8 bases, with 14 bases between the two germline ends. The CDR3 is made up of 12 amino acids. CDR3 DNA: TGTGCCAGTATCCAATCCGGAGGAGGCTACACCTTC. As protein: CASIQSGGGYTF. The whole variable domain, remainder taken from reference TRBV19 and TRBJ1-2, is DGGITQSPKYLFRKEGQNVTLSCEQNLNHDAMYWYRQDPGQGLRLIYYSQIVNDFQKGDIAEGYSVSREKKESFPLTVTSAQKNPTAFYLCASIQSGGGYTFGSGTRLTVV.

The chain joins TRBV28 to TRBJ2-6, with 7 positions matching TRBD2. V lost 7 bases, J lost 1 base, and 4 bases stayed unmatched. The CDR3 is made up of 15 amino acids. Germline V CDR1 and CDR2: MDHEN, SYDVKM. The CDR3 coding sequence is TGTGCCAGCACCCCCGGGGGGTCTGGGGCCAACGTCCTGACTTTC. Amino acid sequence: CASTPGGSGANVLTF.

This chain connects TRBV30 to TRBJ2-6; D gene ambiguous. The V end was cut by 6 bases, the J end by 2 bases, with 5 bases between. CDR3 size: 12 residues. Germline V gene data show CDR1 as GTSNPN and CDR2 as SVGIG (reference sequence). The CDR3 nucleotides read TGTGCCTGCCGTACTGGGGCCAACGTCCTGACTTTC. Protein sequence: CACRTGANVLTF.

The chain is built from TRBV3-1 (or the pseudogene TRBV3-2) and TRBJ2-3, with 8 nucleotides matching TRBD2. CDR1 is LGHDT, CDR2 YNNKEL, per germline (reference sequence). CDR3 size: 16 residues. The junction had 14 bases not matched to a gene; V was cut back by 4 bases and J by 8 bases. CDR3 DNA sequence: TGTGCCAGCAGCCCCCCCGGACTAGCTGGGGGGGGTACGCAGTATTTT. Translating gives CASSPPGLAGGGTQYF.

This chain links TRBV12-3 or TRBV12-4 with TRBJ1-1, with unresolved D. V was clipped by 3 bases and J by 8 bases, with 13 bases between them. The CDR3 is made up of 13 amino acids. CDR3: CASSFGSRTEAFF. For the CDR3, the DNA is TGTGCCAGCAGTTTTGGGAGCCGGACCGAAGCTTTCTTT.

The rearrangement links TRBV5-4 to TRBJ2-7; D is unclear. V shed 0 bases and J shed 2 bases, with 6 bases lying between them. The CDR3 extends over 13 amino acids. CDR1 and CDR2 from the germline V gene are SGHNT and YYREEE (reference sequence). CDR3 residues: CASSLGAAYEQYF. CDR3 coding DNA: TGTGCCAGCAGCTTGGGGGCAGCCTACGAGCAGTACTTC.

J is TRBJ1-2 and V is TRBV27; TRBD1 aligns across 9 bases. The CDR3 loop spans 14 amino acids. Losses at the gene ends were 4 bases for V and 7 bases for J; bases not matched to a gene: 7. Germline V lookup: CDR1 MNHEY, CDR2 SMNVEV (reference sequence). CDR3 region: CASSSPGQGFGYTF. Written as DNA, the CDR3 is TGTGCCAGCAGTTCTCCGGGACAGGGTTTTGGCTACACCTTC.

The CDR3 loop is CASTQQGWGETQYF. Written as DNA, the CDR3 is TGTGCCAGCACCCAACAGGGTTGGGGGGAGACCCAGTACTTC. The chain uses TRBV28 and TRBJ2-5; tentative D call: TRBD1 (6 bases). The CDR3 totals 14 residues. The V end was cut by 7 bases, the J end by 5 bases, with 17 bases between. Germline V gene sequence: CDR1 MDHEN, CDR2 SYDVKM.

The chain combines TRBV3-1 (or the pseudogene TRBV3-2) with TRBJ2-1; D might be TRBD2 (6 bases). Trimming removed 1 base from V and 8 bases from J, with 12 bases in between. The CDR3 contains 14 residues. Germline values: CDR1 LGHDT, CDR2 YNNKEL (reference sequence). The CDR3 DNA reads as TGTGCCAGCAGCCAAGGGACTATGGCAGATGAGCAGTTCTTC. Translation: CASSQGTMADEQFF.

V is TRBV5-4 and J is TRBJ2-3, with 11 bases fitting TRBD2. J lost 5 bases, V lost 0 bases, and 5 bases had no gene match. The CDR3 has 16 amino acids. The germline V gene has CDR1 SGHNT and CDR2 YYREEE (reference sequence). The CDR3 DNA follows: TGTGCCAGCAGCTTGGACCTAGCGGGAGGACGAGATACGCAGTATTTT. Translation gives CASSLDLAGGRDTQYF.

This rearrangement joins TRBV18 to TRBJ2-3, with TRBD2 as a possible D gene (6 bases). The V gene's germline CDR1 is KGHSH and CDR2 LQKENI. The CDR3 length is 15 residues. Trimming cost V 2 bases and J 6 bases, with 15 bases left between them. The CDR3 bases are TGTGCCAGCTCACCATTCCAGGACGCGGGGGATACGCAGTATTTT. Translation: CASSPFQDAGDTQYF.

This clone came up once. The J gene is TRBJ2-3, the V gene TRBV6-6; the D gene is possibly TRBD2 (7 bases). The V end was cut by 10 bases, the J end by 4 bases, with 15 bases between. The CDR3 runs 13 residues. CDR1 MNHNY and CDR2 SVGAGI come from the germline V gene (reference sequence). CDR3 residues: CAIRQGRADTQYF. The CDR3 DNA reads as TGTGCCATCCGGCAGGGGAGGGCAGATACGCAGTATTTT.

This CDR3 reads CASSERGLNSGNTIYF. The CDR3 DNA follows: TGTGCCAGCTCCGAAAGGGGCCTAAACTCTGGAAACACCATATATTTT. The rearrangement joins TRBV18 to TRBJ1-3, with a tentative D call TRBD1 (5 bases). The V gene's germline CDR1 is KGHSH and CDR2 LQKENI. This CDR3 is 16 amino acids long. V dropped 6 bases and J dropped 0 bases, with 15 bases sitting between them.

V gene TRBV5-1 combines with J gene TRBJ2-7, with D tentatively TRBD2 (6 bases). CDR3 length: 15 residues. Germline assignment: CDR1 SGHRS and CDR2 YFSETQ. Trimming took off 0 bases at V and 2 bases at J, with 12 bases between the two ends. This CDR3 reads CASSLGGGGPYEQYF. DNA of the CDR3: TGCGCCAGCAGCTTGGGGGGAGGAGGCCCCTACGAGCAGTACTTC.

DNA for the CDR3: TGTGCCAGCCCCCGGGGGTGGGGGATCTACGAGCAGTACTTC. Protein: CASPRGWGIYEQYF. This sequence joins TRBV21-1 and TRBJ2-7; the table's D call of TRBD2 was not tested on the DNA. TRBV21-1 is a listed pseudogene. This CDR3 is built from 14 residues.

This clone occurred once. The chain has TRBV10-3 and TRBJ1-1, with 7 bases lining up with TRBD1. Germline V CDR1 and CDR2: ENHRY, SYGVKD. Trimming removed 6 bases from V and 1 base from J; junction bases left unmatched: 5. The CDR3 is made up of 14 amino acids. The CDR3 spells CAISGQEGNTEAFF. CDR3 bases: TGTGCCATCAGCGGACAGGAGGGGAACACTGAAGCTTTCTTT.

In DNA form, the CDR3 reads TGTGCCAGCTCACCAGGGCAGTATACGCAGTATTTT. Protein product: CASSPGQYTQYF. The chain couples TRBV18 to TRBJ2-3; D is undetermined. CDR3 length: 12 residues. V was clipped by 2 bases and J by 7 bases, with 7 bases between them. The germline V gene encodes CDR1 KGHSH and CDR2 LQKENI.

V is TRBV27 and J is TRBJ2-3; 8 bases match TRBD2. Germline values: CDR1 MNHEY, CDR2 SMNVEV (reference sequence). V dropped 0 bases and J dropped 2; count of bases not matched to a gene: 10. There are 18 residues in the CDR3. The CDR3 coding sequence is TGTGCCAGCAGTTTATCTTCTGAAGCGGGGGCCCACACAGATACGCAGTATTTT. Residues: CASSLSSEAGAHTDTQYF.

This sequence joins TRBV24-1 and TRBJ2-1, with TRBD2 matching over 13 bases. CDR3 length: 17 residues. Germline assignment: CDR1 KGHDR and CDR2 SFDVKD. V lost 4 bases, J lost 5 bases, and 7 bases stayed unmatched. CDR3: CATSDSRTSGGNNEQFF. CDR3 DNA: TGTGCCACCAGTGACTCTCGGACTAGCGGGGGCAACAATGAGCAGTTCTTC.

The J gene is TRBJ1-2, the V gene TRBV15; possible D gene TRBD1, 6 bases. V was cut by 2 bases and J by 8 bases, with 15 bases left in between. CDR1 is LNHNV and CDR2 is YYDKDF in the germline V gene (reference sequence). The CDR3 totals 14 residues. The CDR3 DNA reads as TGTGCCACCAGCAGAACAGGGCTCCTGGGAGGCTACACCTTC. This sequence encodes CATSRTGLLGGYTF.

The chain joins TRBV30 to TRBJ1-5, with 7 nucleotides matching TRBD1. The ends lost 5 bases at V and 5 bases at J; junction bases unmatched: 12. The CDR3 contains 15 residues. Germline V gives CDR1 GTSNPN, CDR2 SVGIG (reference sequence). CDR3 nucleotide sequence: TGTGCCTGGGGGCCCAGGGGCAGGGGGGATCAGCCCCAGCATTTT. This sequence encodes CAWGPRGRGDQPQHF.

This clone was counted a few times. The chain joins TRBV5-6 to TRBJ1-5, with 9 bases lining up with TRBD1. Trimming cost V 6 bases and J 0 bases; bases outside gene matches: 10. The CDR3 has 17 residues. Germline-derived CDR1 and CDR2 are SGHDT and YYEEEE. CDR3 nucleotide sequence: TGTGCCAGCACCACACAGGGGGCGGAGGGTAGCAATCAGCCCCAGCATTTT. This codes for CASTTQGAEGSNQPQHF.